A single TCR beta chain is shown here with its context. The target antigen is unknown. This sample is drawn from a study of OX40 agonist ivuxolimab in advanced cancers. Study outcomes and limitations: Low normalized clonal expansion also occurred in some nonresponding patients. Clonal expansion by week 6 occurred in CD4+ and CD8+ blood T cells (at 0.1 to 3.0 mg/kg). Expanded peripheral T cells had an undetermined antigen specificity.

It was autoimmune disease history or systemic immunosuppression that excluded patients. Assay: immunoSEQ multiplex PCR; the TCRdb copy retains only in-frame clones and omits some. Seen here are roughly 80,000 clones, over 75% observed once, and the top ten hold around 5.9%. Germline V gene data show CDR1 as SNHLY and CDR2 as FYNNEI. Trimming took 8 bases from V and 12 from J, leaving 20 bases between them. The CDR3 length is 13 residues. The V gene is TRBV2, the J gene TRBJ2-1; D may be TRBD2 (6 bases). This TCR came from an adult with an advanced solid tumor such as melanoma, head and neck, liver or kidney cancer. This material consisted of CD4+ or CD8+ T cells sorted from blood, taken in a trial of the OX40 agonist ivuxolimab. The DNA of the CDR3 is TGTGCCAGCTGGAGGGGCTTTGAATCCGGGCAGTTCTTC. It codes for CASWRGFESGQFF.